This T cell receptor (beta chain) comes out of a study of beta chain features in type 1 diabetes. Germline CDR1 SGHVS, CDR2 FNYEAQ. After removal of 1 base from V and 5 bases from J, the junction contained 4 bases not matched to a gene. This CDR3 region has 14 residues. Notes on the study in general: TCRB CDR3s were moderately but significantly shorter in Type 1 diabetes patients in all four CD4+ subsets.

On this clone: Its antigen is currently unknown.

Every bit of the isolated RNA underwent reverse transcription, so sequencing read expressed TCRB transcripts. Clones were sequenced by immunoSEQ multiplex PCR, and TCRdb holds only the in-frame ones, with some missing. The sample carries more than 100,000 clones, about 16% recorded once. Sequenced material: central memory CD4+ T cells from blood. V is TRBV7-6 and J is TRBJ2-7, with TRBD1 identical over 8 bases. The TCR was taken from a man aged 30-40 years with type 1 diabetes. The CDR3 nucleotides are TGTGCCAGCAGCTTAGGCCCAGGGGGCAACGAGCAGTACTTC. The encoded protein is CASSLGPGGNEQYF. The full variable domain, in which reference TRBV7-6 and TRBJ2-7 provide the parts outside the CDR3, is GAGVSQSPRYKVTKRGQDVALRCDPISGHVSLYWYRQALGQGPEFLTYFNYEAQQDKSGLPNDRFSAERPEGSISTLTIQRTEQRDSAMYRCASSLGPGGNEQYFGPGTRLTVT.